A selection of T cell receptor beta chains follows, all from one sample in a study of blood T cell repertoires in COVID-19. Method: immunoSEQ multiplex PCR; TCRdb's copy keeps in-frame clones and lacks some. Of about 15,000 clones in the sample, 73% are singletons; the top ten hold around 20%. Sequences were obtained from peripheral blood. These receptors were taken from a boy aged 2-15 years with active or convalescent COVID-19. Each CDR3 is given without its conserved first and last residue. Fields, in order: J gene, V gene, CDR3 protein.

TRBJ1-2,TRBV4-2,ASSPGQTYGYT
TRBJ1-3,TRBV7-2,ASSSGGGNTIY
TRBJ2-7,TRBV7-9,ASSLPRTGRYEQY
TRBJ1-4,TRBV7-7,ASSLGTPNEKLF
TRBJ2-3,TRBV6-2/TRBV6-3,ASSLRTRSREDTQY
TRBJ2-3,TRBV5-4,ASSRPSGGSDTQY
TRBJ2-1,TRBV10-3,AIRDSSRLAGDHEQF
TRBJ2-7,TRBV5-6,ASSQLSYEQY
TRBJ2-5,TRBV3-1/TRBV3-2,ASSHTLAGGQETQY
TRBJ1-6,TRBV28,ASSPPRQGWNSPLH
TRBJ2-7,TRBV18,ASSPQGGGLYEQY
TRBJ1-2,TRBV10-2,ATKRDSYGYT
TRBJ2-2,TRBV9,ASSVGGIVSGELF
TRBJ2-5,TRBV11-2,ASRPDRTSGRLTQY
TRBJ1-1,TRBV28,ASSLEVNTEAF
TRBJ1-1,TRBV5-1,ASSFARNTEAF
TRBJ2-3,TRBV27,ASSRTGNLAGRSTDTQY
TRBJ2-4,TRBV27,ASSHSTGTSGYLAKNIQY
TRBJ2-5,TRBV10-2,ASSESLRGETQY
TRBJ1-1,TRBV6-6,ASSQTGTGATNTEAF
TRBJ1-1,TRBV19,ASTQGVRGLPNTEAF
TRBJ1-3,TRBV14,ASSQGPGGNTIY
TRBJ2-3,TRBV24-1,ATRDSNTLTDTQY
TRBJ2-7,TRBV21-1,ATREAPSSYEQY
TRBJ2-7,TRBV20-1,SASWGTGPAYEQY
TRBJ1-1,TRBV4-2,ASSPRWRQGQRGTEAF
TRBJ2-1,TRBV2,ASSVEKNNEQF
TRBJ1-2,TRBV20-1,SASSEGRRNYGYT
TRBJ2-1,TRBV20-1,SATDRNEQF
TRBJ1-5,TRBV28,ASSSRQGGSGQPQH
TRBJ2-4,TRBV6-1,ASSEAYATIAKNIQY
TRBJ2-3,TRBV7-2,ASRRVGTSGNTDTQY
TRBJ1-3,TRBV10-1,ASSVAGTGNTIY
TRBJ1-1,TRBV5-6,ASSLGTGLLTEAF
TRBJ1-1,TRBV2,ASSHYRGPEAF
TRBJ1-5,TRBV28,ASSRPVGQGSGQPQH
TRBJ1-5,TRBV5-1,ASSNNPGVGQPQH
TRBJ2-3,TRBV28,ASSLATSGLYTDTQY
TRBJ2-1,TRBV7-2,ASSLGGSGRVEQF
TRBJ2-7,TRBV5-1,ASSRDRGSYEQY
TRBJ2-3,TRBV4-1,ASSQDKTGLTDTQY
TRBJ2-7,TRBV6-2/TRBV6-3,ASSSNRVQQY
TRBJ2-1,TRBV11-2,ASSFQRYSPGNEQF
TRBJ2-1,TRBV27,ASSITGYAGEQF
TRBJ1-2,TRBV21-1,RGFSNYGYT
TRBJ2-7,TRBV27,ASSRPGQSTYEQY
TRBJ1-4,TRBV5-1,ASSRGGQGNNEKLF
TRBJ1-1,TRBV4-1,ASSHGGVTEAF
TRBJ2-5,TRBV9,ASSVGTSGGSETQY
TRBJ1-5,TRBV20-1,SASQGGNQPQH
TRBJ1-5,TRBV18,ASSLFGTASHQPQH
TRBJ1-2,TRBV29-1,SVAKTGARYGYT
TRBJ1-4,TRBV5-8,ASSALPGRENEKLF